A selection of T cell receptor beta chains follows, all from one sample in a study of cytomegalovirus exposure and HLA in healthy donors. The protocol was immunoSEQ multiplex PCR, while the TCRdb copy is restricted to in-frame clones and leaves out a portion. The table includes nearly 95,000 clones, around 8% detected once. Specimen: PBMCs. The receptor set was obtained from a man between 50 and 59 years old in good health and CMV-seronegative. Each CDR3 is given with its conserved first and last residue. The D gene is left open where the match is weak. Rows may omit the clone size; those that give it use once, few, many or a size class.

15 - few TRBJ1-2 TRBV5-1 TGCGCCAGCAGCTTCACAGGGTTACGGGGTGATGGCTACACCTTC CASSFTGLRGDGYTF
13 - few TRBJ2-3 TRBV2 TGTGCCAGCGGAGGATTAGTTACAGATACGCAGTATTTT CASGGLVTDTQYF
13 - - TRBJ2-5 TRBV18 TGTGCCAGCTCTCGTGGGGGCGGAGAGACCCAGTACTTC CASSRGGGETQYF
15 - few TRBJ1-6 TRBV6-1 TGTGCCAGCAGTGAGCTGACAGCGAATAATTCACCCCTCCACTTT CASSELTANNSPLHF
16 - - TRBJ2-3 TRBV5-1 TGCGCCAGCAGCTTGGGGTCAGGTGGGTTCACAGATACGCAGTATTTT CASSLGSGGFTDTQYF
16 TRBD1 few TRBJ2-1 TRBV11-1 TGTGCCAGCAGCTTAGAAGGGACAGGGGGCTACAATGAGCAGTTCTTC CASSLEGTGGYNEQFF
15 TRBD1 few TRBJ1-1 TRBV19 TGTGCCAGTAGTGATCCTGACAGGGTCTCCACTGAAGCTTTCTTT CASSDPDRVSTEAFF
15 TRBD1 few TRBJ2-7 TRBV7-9 TGTGCCAGCAGCTCTTCCGGGACAGGGGCGTGGGAGCAGTACTTC CASSSSGTGAWEQYF
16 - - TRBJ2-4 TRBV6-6 TGTGCCAGCAGTTGGGGGCAGGGCCGGACCAAAAACATTCAGTACTTC CASSWGQGRTKNIQYF
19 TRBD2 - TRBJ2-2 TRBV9 TGTGCCAGCAGCGCCCGACTAGCGGGAGGGAGGGTGGGCACCGGGGAGCTGTTTTTT CASSARLAGGRVGTGELFF
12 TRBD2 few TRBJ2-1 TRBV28 TGTGCCAGCAGCCATCAGCGGACTAGCGGTCTCTTC CASSHQRTSGLF
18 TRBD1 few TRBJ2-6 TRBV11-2 TGTGCCAGCAGCTACGGACAGGGTTCAAACTCTGGGGCCAACGTCCTGACTTTC CASSYGQGSNSGANVLTF
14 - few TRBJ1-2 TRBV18 TGTGCCAGCTCACCGTCGGCAGGGGACTATGGCTACACCTTC CASSPSAGDYGYTF
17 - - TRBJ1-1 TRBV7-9 TGTGCCAGCAGCTGGCGGGGGCAGGGTCTTTCGTTTACTGAAGCTTTCTTT CASSWRGQGLSFTEAFF
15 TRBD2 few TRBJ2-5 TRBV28 TGTGTCAGCAGTTTAGCTAGCGGGGGGCAAGAGACCCAGTACTTC CVSSLASGGQETQYF
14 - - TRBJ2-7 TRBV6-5 TGTGCCAGCAACACTGTAGGACAAAGAAACGAGCAGTACTTC CASNTVGQRNEQYF
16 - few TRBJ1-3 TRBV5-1 TGCGCCAGCAGCCCATCCCCTGGGACACCTGGAAACACCATATATTTT CASSPSPGTPGNTIYF
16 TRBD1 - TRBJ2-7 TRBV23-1 TGCGCCAGCAGTCCTCGGGACAGATCCTACTCCTACGAGCAGTACTTC CASSPRDRSYSYEQYF
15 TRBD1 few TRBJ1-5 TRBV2 TGTGCCAGCAGACCCGACAGGGGCGGAGGTCAGCCCCAGCATTTT CASRPDRGGGQPQHF
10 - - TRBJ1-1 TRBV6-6 TGTGCCAGCACCGACAAAGAAGCTTTCTTT CASTDKEAFF
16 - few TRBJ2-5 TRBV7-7 TGTGCTAGCAGCTTAGGCTCCAGGGGCGATGGAGAGACCCAGTACTTC CASSLGSRGDGETQYF
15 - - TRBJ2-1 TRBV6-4 TGTGCCAGCAGTCCCCAACACAGCTCCTACAATGAGCAGTTCTTC CASSPQHSSYNEQFF
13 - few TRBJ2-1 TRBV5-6 TGTGCCAGCAGCTTGCCGGCCAGGTTACAACAGTTCTTC CASSLPARLQQFF
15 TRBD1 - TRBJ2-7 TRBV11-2 TGTGCCAGCAGCTTAGGACAGGGGGCGGCCTACGAGCAGTACTTC CASSLGQGAAYEQYF
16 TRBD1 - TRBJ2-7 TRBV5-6 TGTGCCAGCAGCTTGGCGGGTACAGGGGTTACCTACGAGCAGTACTTC CASSLAGTGVTYEQYF
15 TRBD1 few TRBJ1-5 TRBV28 TGTGCCAGCAGTGACGCGACAGGGTTGGGGCAGCCCCAGCATTTT CASSDATGLGQPQHF
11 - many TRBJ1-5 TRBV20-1 TGCAGTGCTACGTCGGGGGGGGCCCAGCATTTT CSATSGGAQHF
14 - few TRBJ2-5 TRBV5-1 TGCGCCAGCAGCTTGAGATCAAAGGGGGAGACCCAGTACTTC CASSLRSKGETQYF
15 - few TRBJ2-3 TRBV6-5 TGTGCCTCCGGGCCCACCGTCGGGGGCACAGATACGCAGTATTTT CASGPTVGGTDTQYF
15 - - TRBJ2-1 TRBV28 TGTGCCAGCAGTTTATCGGCGGCAGGGCACAATGAGCAGTTCTTC CASSLSAAGHNEQFF
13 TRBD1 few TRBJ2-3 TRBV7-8 TGTGCCAGCAGCTTACGGGACAGAGATACGCAGTATTTT CASSLRDRDTQYF
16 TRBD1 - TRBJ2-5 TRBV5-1 TGCGCCAGCAGCTTGGATCAGGGGGCGATCCTGGAGACCCAGTACTTC CASSLDQGAILETQYF
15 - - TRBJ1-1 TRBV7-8 TGTGCCAGCAGCTTAAACCCGGGGTTGAACACTGAAGCTTTCTTT CASSLNPGLNTEAFF
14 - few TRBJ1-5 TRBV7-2 TGTGCCAGCAGCCCTAAGGCAGGTGATCAGCCCCAGCATTTT CASSPKAGDQPQHF
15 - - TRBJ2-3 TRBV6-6 TGTGCCAGCAGTTCTTTCCGAGCTAGCACAGATACGCAGTATTTT CASSSFRASTDTQYF
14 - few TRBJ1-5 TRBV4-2 TGTGCCAGCAGCCAAGCCGGGGACTTTAAGCCCCAGCATTTT CASSQAGDFKPQHF
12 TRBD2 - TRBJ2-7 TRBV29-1 TGCAGCGTTGGGACTAGCGGCTACGAGCAGTACTTC CSVGTSGYEQYF
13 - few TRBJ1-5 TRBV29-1 TGCAGCGTTGTAGGAGGGGTGGATCAGCCCCAGCATTTT CSVVGGVDQPQHF
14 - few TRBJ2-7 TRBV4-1 TGCGCCAGCAGCCCCCAAGACAAACCCTACGAGCAGTACTTC CASSPQDKPYEQYF
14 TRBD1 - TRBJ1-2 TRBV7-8 TGTGCCAGCAGCTTAGGACAGGGGACCTATGGCTACACCTTC CASSLGQGTYGYTF
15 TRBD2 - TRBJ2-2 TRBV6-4 TGTGCCAGCAGTGTGACGGGAGGGGGAACCGGGGAGCTGTTTTTT CASSVTGGGTGELFF
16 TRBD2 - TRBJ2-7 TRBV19 TGTGCCAGTAGTCCTCACCTGACTAGCGGGTTCTACGAGCAGTACTTC CASSPHLTSGFYEQYF
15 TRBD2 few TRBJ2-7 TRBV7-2 TGTGCCAGCAGCCACCCAAGCGGGAGGGCCACCGAGCAGTACTTC CASSHPSGRATEQYF
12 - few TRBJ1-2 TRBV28 TGTGCCAGCAGTTTACTGAACTATGGCTACACCTTC CASSLLNYGYTF
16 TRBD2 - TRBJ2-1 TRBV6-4 TGTGCCAGCAGTGAACTAGCGCCTATCTCCTACAATGAGCAGTTCTTC CASSELAPISYNEQFF
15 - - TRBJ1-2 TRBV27 TGTGCCAGCAGTGAAAGACGGGTAGCTAACTATGGCTACCCCTTC CASSERRVANYGYPF
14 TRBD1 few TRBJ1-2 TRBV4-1 TGCGCCAGCAGCCAGCCGGGACAGCGCTATGGCTACACCTTC CASSQPGQRYGYTF
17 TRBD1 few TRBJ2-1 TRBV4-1 TGCGCCAGCAGCCCAATGGGACGGACAGGGGTATCGGGGGAGCAGTTCTTC CASSPMGRTGVSGEQFF
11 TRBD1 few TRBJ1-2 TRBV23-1 TGCGCCAGCAGCCTGGACAGGGGGTACACCTTC CASSLDRGYTF
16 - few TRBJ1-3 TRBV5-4 TGTGCCAGCAGCTTGGGGCAGGGGCCATCTGGAAACACCATATATTTT CASSLGQGPSGNTIYF
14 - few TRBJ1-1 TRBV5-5 TGTGCCAGCAGCTTGGTGTCAGGGGCCACTGAAGCTTTCTTT CASSLVSGATEAFF
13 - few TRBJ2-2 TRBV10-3 TGTGCCATCAAGGAGGAGAACACCGGGGAGCTGTTTTTT CAIKEENTGELFF
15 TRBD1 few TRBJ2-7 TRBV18 TGTGCCAGCTCACCCCCGGGACAGATAAACTACGAGCAGTACTTC CASSPPGQINYEQYF
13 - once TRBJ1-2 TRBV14 TGTGCCAGCAGCGCCGTTAGTAACTATGGCTACACCTTC CASSAVSNYGYTF
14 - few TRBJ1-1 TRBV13 TGTGCCAGCAGCTTAAACCCCGAACGGGGTGAAGCTTTCTTT CASSLNPERGEAFF
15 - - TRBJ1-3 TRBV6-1 TGTGCCAGCAGTGAATTACCGGGATCTGGAAACACCATATATTTT CASSELPGSGNTIYF
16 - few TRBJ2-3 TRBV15 TGTGCCACCAGCAAATCCCGGACTATCCTCACAGATACGCAGTATTTT CATSKSRTILTDTQYF
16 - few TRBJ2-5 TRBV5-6 TGTGCCAGCAGCTTTTATACAGCCGGGATTCAAGAGACCCAGTACTTC CASSFYTAGIQETQYF
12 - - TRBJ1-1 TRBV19 TGTGCCAGTAGTATAGCCAGGTCTGAAGCTTTCTTT CASSIARSEAFF